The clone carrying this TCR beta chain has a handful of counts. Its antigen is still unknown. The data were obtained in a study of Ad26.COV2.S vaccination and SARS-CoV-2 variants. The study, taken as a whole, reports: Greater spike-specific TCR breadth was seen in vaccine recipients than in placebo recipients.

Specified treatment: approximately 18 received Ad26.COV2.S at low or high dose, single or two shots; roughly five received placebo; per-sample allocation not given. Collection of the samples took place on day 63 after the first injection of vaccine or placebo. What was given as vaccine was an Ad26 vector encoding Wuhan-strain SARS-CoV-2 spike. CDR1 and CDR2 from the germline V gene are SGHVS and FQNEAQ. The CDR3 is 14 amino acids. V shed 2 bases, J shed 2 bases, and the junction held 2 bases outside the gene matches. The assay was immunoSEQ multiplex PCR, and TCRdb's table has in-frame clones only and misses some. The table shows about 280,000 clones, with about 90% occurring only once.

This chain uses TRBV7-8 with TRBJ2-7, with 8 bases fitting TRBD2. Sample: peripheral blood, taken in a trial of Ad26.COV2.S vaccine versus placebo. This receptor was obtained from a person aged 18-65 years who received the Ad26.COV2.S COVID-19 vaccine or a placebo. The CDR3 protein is CASSLTSGAYEQYF. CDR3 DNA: TGTGCCAGCAGCTTAACTAGCGGCGCCTACGAGCAGTACTTC.